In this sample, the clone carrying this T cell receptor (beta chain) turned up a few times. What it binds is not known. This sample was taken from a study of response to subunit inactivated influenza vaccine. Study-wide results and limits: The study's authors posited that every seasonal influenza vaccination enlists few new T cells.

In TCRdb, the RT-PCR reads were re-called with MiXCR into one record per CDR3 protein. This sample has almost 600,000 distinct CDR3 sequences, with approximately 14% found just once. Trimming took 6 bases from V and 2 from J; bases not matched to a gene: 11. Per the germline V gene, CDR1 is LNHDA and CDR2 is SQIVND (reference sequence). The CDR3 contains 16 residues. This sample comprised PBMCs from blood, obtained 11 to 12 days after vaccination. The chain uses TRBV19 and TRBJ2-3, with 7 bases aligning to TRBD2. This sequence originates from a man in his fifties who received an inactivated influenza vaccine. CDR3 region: CASSRLASGNTDTQYF. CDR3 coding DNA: TGTGCCAGTAGCCGCCTTGCTAGCGGCAACACAGATACGCAGTATTTT.